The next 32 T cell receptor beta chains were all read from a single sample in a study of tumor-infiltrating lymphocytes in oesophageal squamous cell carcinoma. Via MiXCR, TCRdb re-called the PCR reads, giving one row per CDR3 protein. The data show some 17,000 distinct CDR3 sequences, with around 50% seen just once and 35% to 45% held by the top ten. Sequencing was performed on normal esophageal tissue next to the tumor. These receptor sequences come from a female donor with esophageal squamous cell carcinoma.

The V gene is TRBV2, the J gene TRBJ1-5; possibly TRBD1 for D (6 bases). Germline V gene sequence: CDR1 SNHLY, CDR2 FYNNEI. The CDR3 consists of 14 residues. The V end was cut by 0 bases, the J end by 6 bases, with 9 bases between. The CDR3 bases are TGTGCCAGCAGTGAAGCCGGGGGGGCTCAGCCCCAGCATTTT. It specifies CASSEAGGAQPQHF.

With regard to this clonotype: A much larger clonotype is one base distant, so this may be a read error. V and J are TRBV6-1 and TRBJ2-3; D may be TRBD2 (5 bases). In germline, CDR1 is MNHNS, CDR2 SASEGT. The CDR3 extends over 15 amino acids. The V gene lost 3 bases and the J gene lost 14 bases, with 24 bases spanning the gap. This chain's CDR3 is CASSDRISNTGELYF. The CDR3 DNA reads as TGTGCCAGCAGTGACAGGATATCGAACACCGGGGAGCTGTATTTT.

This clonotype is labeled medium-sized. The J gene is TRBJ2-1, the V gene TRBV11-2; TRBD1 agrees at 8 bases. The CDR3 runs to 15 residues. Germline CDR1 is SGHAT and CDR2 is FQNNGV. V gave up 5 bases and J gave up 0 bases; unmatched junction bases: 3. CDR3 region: CASSRGQASYNEQFF. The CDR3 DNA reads TGTGCCAGCAGCCGGGGACAGGCCTCCTACAATGAGCAGTTCTTC.

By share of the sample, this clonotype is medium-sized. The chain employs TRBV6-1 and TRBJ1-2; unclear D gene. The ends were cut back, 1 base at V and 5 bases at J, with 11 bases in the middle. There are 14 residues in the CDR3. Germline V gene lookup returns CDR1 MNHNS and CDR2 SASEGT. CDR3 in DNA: TGTGCCAGCAGTGAAGTCAGCAACCTTTATGGCTACACCTTC. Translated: CASSEVSNLYGYTF.

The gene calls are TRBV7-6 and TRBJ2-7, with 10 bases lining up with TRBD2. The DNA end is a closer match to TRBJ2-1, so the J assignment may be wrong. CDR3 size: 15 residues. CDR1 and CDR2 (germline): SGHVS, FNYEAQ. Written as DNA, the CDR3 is TGTGCCAGCAGCTTAGGGCTAGCGGGAGTTTACGAGCAGTTCTTC. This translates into CASSLGLAGVYEQFF.

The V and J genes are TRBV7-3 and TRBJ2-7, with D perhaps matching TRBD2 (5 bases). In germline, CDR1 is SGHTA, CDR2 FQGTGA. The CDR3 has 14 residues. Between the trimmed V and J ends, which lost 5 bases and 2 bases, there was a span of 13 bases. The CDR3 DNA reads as TGTGCCAGCAGCCCTAGCAGCGGCCCCTACGAGCAGTACTTC. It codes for CASSPSSGPYEQYF. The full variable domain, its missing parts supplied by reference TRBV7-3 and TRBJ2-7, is GAGVSQTPSNKVTEKGKYVELRCDPISGHTALYWYRQSLGQGPEFLIYFQGTGAADDSGLPNDRFFAVRPEGSVSTLKIQRTERGDSAVYLCASSPSSGPYEQYFGPGTRLTVT.

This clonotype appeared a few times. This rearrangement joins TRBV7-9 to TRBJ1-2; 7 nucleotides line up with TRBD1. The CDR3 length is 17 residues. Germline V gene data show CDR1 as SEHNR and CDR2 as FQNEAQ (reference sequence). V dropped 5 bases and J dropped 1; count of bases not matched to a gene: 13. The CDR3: CASSNIITGDFNYGYTF. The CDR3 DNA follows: TGTGCCAGCAGCAATATCATCACAGGGGATTTTAACTATGGCTACACCTTC.

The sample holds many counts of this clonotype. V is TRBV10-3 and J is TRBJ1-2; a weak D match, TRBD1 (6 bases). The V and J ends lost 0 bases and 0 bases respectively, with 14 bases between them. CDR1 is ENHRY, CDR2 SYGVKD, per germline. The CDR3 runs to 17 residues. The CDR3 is CAISESRGQISNYGYTF. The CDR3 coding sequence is TGTGCCATCAGTGAGTCACGGGGACAAATATCTAACTATGGCTACACCTTC.

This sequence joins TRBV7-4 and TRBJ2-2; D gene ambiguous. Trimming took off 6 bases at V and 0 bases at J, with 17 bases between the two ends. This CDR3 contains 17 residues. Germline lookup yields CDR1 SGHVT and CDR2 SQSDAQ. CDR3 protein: CASRITITGSNTGELFF. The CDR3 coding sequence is TGTGCCAGCAGGATTACTATAACCGGTTCGAACACCGGGGAGCTGTTTTTT.

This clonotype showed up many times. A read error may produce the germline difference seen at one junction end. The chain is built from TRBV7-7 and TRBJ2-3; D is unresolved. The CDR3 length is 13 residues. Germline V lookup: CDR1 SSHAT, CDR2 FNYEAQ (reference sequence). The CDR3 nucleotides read TGTGCTAGCAGCTTAAGCGGCACAGATACGCAGTATTTT. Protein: CASSLSGTDTQYF.

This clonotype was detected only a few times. The DNA of the CDR3 is TGTGCCAGCAGCTTGGCGGGGGTCCCCGAGCAGTTCTTC. Its translation is CASSLAGVPEQFF. The gene calls are TRBV7-2 and TRBJ2-1, with 7 bases fitting TRBD2. V trimming: 3 bases; J trimming: 10 bases; junction bases outside the gene matches: 6. CDR3 length: 13 residues. CDR1 and CDR2 from the germline V gene are SGHTA and FQGNSA. The variable domain in full, completed from reference TRBV7-2 and TRBJ2-1, reads GAGVSQSPSNKVTEKGKDVELRCDPISGHTALYWYRQSLGQGLEFLIYFQGNSAPDKSGLPSDRFSAERTGGSVSTLTIQRTQQEDSAVYLCASSLAGVPEQFFGPGTRLTVL.

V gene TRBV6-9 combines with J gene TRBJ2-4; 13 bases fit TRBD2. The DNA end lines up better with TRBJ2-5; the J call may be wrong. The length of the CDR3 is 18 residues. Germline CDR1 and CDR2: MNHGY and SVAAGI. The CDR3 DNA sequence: TGTGCCAGCAGTCCCAAATCGGGACTAGCGGGGTCTAAAGAGACCCAGTACTTC. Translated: CASSPKSGLAGSKETQYF.

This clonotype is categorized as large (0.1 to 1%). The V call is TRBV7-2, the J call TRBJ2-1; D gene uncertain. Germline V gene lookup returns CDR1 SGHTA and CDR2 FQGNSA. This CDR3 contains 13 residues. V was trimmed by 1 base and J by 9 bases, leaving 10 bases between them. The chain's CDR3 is CASSLDQMGEQFF. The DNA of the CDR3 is TGTGCCAGCAGCTTAGACCAGATGGGTGAGCAGTTCTTC.

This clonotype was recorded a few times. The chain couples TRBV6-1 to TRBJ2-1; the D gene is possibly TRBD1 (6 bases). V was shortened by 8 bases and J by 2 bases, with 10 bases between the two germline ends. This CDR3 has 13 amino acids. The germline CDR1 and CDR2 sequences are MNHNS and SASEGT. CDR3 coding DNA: TGTGCCAGCCGCAGACAGGCCTACAATGAGCAGTTCTTC. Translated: CASRRQAYNEQFF.

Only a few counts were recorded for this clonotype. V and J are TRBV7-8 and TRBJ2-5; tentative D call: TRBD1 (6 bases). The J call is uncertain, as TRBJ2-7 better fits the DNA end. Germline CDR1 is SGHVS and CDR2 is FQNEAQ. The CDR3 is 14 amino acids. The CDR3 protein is CASSLAWGPYEQYF. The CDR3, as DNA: TGTGCCAGCAGCTTAGCCTGGGGGCCCTACGAGCAGTACTTC.

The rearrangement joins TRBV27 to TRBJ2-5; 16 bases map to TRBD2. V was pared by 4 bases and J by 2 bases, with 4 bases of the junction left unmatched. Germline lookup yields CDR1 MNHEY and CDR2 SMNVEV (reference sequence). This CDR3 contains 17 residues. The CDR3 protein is CASSSGLAGGKQETQYF. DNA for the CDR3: TGTGCCAGCAGTTCGGGACTAGCGGGAGGGAAACAAGAGACCCAGTACTTC.

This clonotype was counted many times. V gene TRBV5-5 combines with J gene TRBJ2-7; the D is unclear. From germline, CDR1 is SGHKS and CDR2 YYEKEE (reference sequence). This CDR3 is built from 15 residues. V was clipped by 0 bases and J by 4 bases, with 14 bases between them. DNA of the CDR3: TGTGCCAGCAGCTTGGTGGTGGGTATGGGGTACGAGCAGTACTTC. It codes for CASSLVVGMGYEQYF. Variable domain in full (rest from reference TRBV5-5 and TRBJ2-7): DAGVTQSPTHLIKTRGQQVTLRCSPISGHKSVSWYQQVLGQGPQFIFQYYEKEERGRGNFPDRFSARQFPNYSSELNVNALLLGDSALYLCASSLVVGMGYEQYFGPGTRLTVT.

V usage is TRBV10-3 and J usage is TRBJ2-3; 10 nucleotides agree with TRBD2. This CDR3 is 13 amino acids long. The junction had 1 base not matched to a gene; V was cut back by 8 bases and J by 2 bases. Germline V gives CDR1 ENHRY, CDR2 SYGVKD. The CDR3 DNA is TGTGCCATCGGGACTAGCGACACAGATACGCAGTATTTT. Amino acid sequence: CAIGTSDTDTQYF.

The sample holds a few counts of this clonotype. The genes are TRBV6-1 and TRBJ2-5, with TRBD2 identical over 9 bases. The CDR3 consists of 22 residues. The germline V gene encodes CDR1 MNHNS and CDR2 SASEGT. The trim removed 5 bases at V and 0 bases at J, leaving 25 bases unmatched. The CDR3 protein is CASSRSPLTSGYIPRYQETQYF. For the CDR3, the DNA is TGTGCCAGCAGTCGAAGTCCCCTGACTAGCGGCTACATACCAAGGTACCAAGAGACCCAGTACTTC.

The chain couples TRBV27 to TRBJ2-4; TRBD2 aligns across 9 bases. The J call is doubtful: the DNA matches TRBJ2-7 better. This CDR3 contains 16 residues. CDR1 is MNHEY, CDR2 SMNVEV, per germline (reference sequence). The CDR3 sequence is CASSLTSGRISYEQYF. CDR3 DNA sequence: TGTGCCAGCAGTTTGACTAGCGGCAGGATCTCCTACGAGCAGTACTTC.

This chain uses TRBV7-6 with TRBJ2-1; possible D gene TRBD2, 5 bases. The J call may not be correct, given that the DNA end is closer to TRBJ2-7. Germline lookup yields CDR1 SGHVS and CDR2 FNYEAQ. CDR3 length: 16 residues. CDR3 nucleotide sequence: TGTGCCAGCAGCTACCCAGGAAGCGGCTCCTACAATGAGCAGTACTTC. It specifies CASSYPGSGSYNEQYF.

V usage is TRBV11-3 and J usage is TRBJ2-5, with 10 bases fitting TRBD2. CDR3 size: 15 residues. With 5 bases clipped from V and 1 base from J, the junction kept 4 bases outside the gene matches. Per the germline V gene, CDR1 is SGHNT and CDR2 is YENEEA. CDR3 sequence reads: CASSPRTSGQETQYF. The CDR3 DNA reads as TGTGCCAGCAGCCCGAGGACTAGCGGCCAAGAGACCCAGTACTTC.

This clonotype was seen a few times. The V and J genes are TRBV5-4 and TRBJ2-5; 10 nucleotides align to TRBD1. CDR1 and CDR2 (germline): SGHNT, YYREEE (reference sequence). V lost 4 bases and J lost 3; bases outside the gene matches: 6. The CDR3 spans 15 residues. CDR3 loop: CASSEDRGREETQYF. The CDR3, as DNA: TGTGCCAGCAGCGAAGACAGGGGGCGCGAAGAGACCCAGTACTTC.

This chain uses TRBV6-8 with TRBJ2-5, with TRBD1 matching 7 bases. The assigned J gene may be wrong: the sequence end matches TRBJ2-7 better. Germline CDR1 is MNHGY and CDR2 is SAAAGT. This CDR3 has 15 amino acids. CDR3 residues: CASSFTRDSYYEQYF. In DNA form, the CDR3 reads TGTGCCAGCAGCTTCACCCGGGACAGCTACTACGAGCAGTACTTC.

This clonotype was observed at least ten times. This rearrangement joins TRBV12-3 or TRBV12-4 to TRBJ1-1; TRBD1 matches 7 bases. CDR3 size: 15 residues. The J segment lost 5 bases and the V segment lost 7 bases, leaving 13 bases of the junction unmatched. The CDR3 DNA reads TGTGCCAGCACCGTCACAGGGGCCTTCGGAACTGAAGCTTTCTTT. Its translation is CASTVTGAFGTEAFF.

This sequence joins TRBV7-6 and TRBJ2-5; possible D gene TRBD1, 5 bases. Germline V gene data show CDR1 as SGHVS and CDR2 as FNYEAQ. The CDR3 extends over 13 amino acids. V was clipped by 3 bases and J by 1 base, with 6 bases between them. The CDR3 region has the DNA TGTGCCAGCAGCTTCCAGGGCCAAGAGACCCAGTACTTC. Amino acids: CASSFQGQETQYF. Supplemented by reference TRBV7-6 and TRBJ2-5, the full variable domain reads GAGVSQSPRYKVTKRGQDVALRCDPISGHVSLYWYRQALGQGPEFLTYFNYEAQQDKSGLPNDRFSAERPEGSISTLTIQRTEQRDSAMYRCASSFQGQETQYFGPGTRLLVL.

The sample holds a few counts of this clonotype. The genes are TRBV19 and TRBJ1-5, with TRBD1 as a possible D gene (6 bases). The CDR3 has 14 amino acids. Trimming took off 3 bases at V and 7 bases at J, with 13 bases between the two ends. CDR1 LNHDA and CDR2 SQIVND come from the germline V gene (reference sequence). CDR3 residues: CASSMRATGQPQHF. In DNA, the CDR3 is TGTGCCAGTAGTATGAGGGCCACAGGGCAGCCCCAGCATTTT. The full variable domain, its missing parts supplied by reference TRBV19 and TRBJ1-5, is DGGITQSPKYLFRKEGQNVTLSCEQNLNHDAMYWYRQDPGQGLRLIYYSQIVNDFQKGDIAEGYSVSREKKESFPLTVTSAQKNPTAFYLCASSMRATGQPQHFGDGTRLSIL.

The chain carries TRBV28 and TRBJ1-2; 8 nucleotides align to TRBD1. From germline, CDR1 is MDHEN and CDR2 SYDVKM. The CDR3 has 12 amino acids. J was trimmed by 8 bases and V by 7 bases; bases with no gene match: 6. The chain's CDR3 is CASNRGTRGYTF. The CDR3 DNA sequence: TGTGCCAGCAACAGGGGGACGCGCGGCTACACCTTC.

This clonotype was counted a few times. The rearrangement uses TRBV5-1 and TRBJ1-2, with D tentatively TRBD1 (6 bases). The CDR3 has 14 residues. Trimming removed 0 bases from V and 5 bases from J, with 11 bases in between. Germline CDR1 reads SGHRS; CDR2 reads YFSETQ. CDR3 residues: CASSLDGRGYGYTF. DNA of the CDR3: TGCGCCAGCAGCTTGGATGGCAGGGGTTATGGCTACACCTTC.

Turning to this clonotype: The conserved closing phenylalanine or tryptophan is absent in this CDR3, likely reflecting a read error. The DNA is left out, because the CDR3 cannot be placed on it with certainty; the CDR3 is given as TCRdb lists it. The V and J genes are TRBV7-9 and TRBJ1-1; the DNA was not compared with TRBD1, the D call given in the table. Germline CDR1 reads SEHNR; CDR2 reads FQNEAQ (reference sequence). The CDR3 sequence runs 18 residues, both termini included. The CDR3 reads CASSLARDGEPTSSTSGQ.

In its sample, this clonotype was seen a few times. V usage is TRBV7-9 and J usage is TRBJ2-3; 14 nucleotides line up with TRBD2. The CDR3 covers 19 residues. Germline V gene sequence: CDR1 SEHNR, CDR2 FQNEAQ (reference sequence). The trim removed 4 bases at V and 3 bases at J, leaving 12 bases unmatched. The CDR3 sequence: CASSWTGTSGRGGTDTQYF. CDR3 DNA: TGTGCCAGCAGCTGGACCGGGACTAGCGGGAGAGGTGGGACAGATACGCAGTATTTT. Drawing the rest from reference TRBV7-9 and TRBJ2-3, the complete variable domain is DTGVSQNPRHKITKRGQNVTFRCDPISEHNRLYWYRQTLGQGPEFLTYFQNEAQLEKSRLLSDRFSAERPKGSFSTLEIQRTEQGDSAMYLCASSWTGTSGRGGTDTQYFGPGTRLTVL.

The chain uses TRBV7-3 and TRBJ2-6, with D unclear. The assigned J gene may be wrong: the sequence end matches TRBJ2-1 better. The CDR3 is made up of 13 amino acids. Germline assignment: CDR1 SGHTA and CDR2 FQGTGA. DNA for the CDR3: TGTGCCAGCAGCTTATCGGTGGACAATGAGCAGTTCTTC. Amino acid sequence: CASSLSVDNEQFF.